A single sample is the source of the 18 T cell receptor beta chains below, sequenced in a study of control samples from healthy donors and cancer patients. Only in-frame clones appear in the TCRdb table, and some are missing; sequencing was by immunoSEQ multiplex PCR. Among 120,000 to 150,000 clones, roughly nine tenths were seen once, and the ten largest hold over 4.5%. The material sequenced was blood. These receptor sequences come from a man aged 25 to 40 in good health.

V is TRBV3-1 (or the pseudogene TRBV3-2) and J is TRBJ2-2; 10 positions match TRBD2. V was clipped by 0 bases and J by 8 bases; unmatched bases: 12. Germline loops: CDR1 LGHDT, CDR2 YNNKEL (reference sequence). The CDR3 has 18 amino acids. CDR3: CASSQDGPGLAPSGELFF. CDR3 DNA: TGTGCCAGCAGCCAAGATGGGCCGGGACTAGCGCCCTCAGGGGAGCTGTTTTTT.

The chain is built from TRBV6-5 and TRBJ2-7; D gene ambiguous. CDR1 MNHEY and CDR2 SVGAGI come from the germline V gene. The CDR3 consists of 13 residues. V was clipped by 1 base and J by 0 bases, with 4 bases between them. DNA of the CDR3: TGTGCCAGCAGTTACTTGAACTCCTACGAGCAGTACTTC. This codes for CASSYLNSYEQYF.

The chain links TRBV7-2 to TRBJ1-2, with 9 bases aligning to TRBD1. V trimming: 8 bases; J trimming: 3 bases; junction bases outside the gene matches: 4. The length of the CDR3 is 13 residues. In germline, CDR1 is SGHTA, CDR2 FQGNSA. The CDR3 DNA reads TGTGCCAGCGGGACAGGGTGGGACTATGGCTACACCTTC. Encoded protein: CASGTGWDYGYTF.

V is TRBV12-3 or TRBV12-4 and J is TRBJ1-1; no firm D call. The V and J ends lost 5 bases and 3 bases respectively, with 10 bases between them. CDR3 length: 13 amino acids. The CDR3 coding sequence is TGTGCCAGCAGTCCGAGGGCAGACACTGAAGCTTTCTTT. Translated, it gives CASSPRADTEAFF.

The CDR3 DNA sequence: TGTGCCAGCCAAGAGGGCACAGATACGCAGTATTTT. Protein sequence: CASQEGTDTQYF. This rearrangement joins TRBV11-2 to TRBJ2-3; D uncertain. The germline V gene has CDR1 SGHAT and CDR2 FQNNGV. Trimming took off 8 bases at V and 1 base at J, with 7 bases between the two ends. The CDR3 runs 12 residues.

The chain carries TRBV7-2 and TRBJ2-3; 7 bases line up with TRBD2. Unmatched junction bases numbered 11, after V lost 3 bases and J lost 2 bases. This CDR3 has 17 amino acids. Germline V CDR1 and CDR2: SGHTA, FQGNSA. The CDR3 bases are TGTGCCAGCAGCTTGGGACTAAGCGGATTCTCCACAGATACGCAGTATTTT. Translation: CASSLGLSGFSTDTQYF.

DNA for the CDR3: TGTGCCAGCAGCCTACAGGGTACTGACTATCAGTACTACAATGAGCAGTTCTTC. Its protein is CASSLQGTDYQYYNEQFF. This chain links TRBV11-3 with TRBJ2-1; the D gene is possibly TRBD1 (6 bases). This CDR3 contains 18 residues. V was cut by 5 bases and J by 3 bases, with 23 bases left in between. The germline CDR1 and CDR2 sequences are SGHNT and YENEEA.

The rearrangement uses TRBV7-9 and TRBJ2-3; 9 nucleotides agree with TRBD2. The CDR3 is 13 residues long. The J segment lost 5 bases and the V segment lost 6 bases, leaving 3 bases of the junction unmatched. Germline lookup yields CDR1 SEHNR and CDR2 FQNEAQ (reference sequence). CDR3 nucleotides: TGTGCCAGCAGTGTAGCGGGGGAAGATACGCAGTATTTT. Its protein is CASSVAGEDTQYF.

The V call is TRBV2, the J call TRBJ2-3, with TRBD2 matching 8 bases. In germline, CDR1 is SNHLY, CDR2 FYNNEI. Germline trimming cut 6 bases from V and 8 bases from J; bases unmatched to any gene: 7. The CDR3 extends over 13 amino acids. This CDR3 is CASREDLAGTQYF. CDR3 nucleotides: TGTGCCAGCAGGGAGGACCTAGCGGGTACGCAGTATTTT. The whole variable domain, remainder taken from reference TRBV2 and TRBJ2-3, is EPEVTQTPSHQVTQMGQEVILRCVPISNHLYFYWYRQILGQKVEFLVSFYNNEISEKSEIFDDQFSVERPDGSNFTLKIRSTKLEDSAMYFCASREDLAGTQYFGPGTRLTVL.

The genes are TRBV7-2 and TRBJ1-1, with a weak D call TRBD1 (6 bases). The length of the CDR3 is 14 residues. Between the trimmed V and J ends, which lost 4 bases and 4 bases, there was a span of 13 bases. Germline lookup yields CDR1 SGHTA and CDR2 FQGNSA. This chain's CDR3 is CASSSRGVGTEAFF. CDR3 in DNA: TGTGCCAGCAGCTCCAGGGGTGTAGGCACTGAAGCTTTCTTT.

This sequence joins TRBV30 and TRBJ1-1, with D possibly matching TRBD1 (5 bases). In germline, CDR1 is GTSNPN, CDR2 SVGIG (reference sequence). V was pared by 0 bases and J by 4 bases, with 9 bases between. This CDR3 is 13 amino acids long. Here the CDR3 reads CAWSVGGSTEAFF. CDR3 in DNA: TGTGCCTGGAGTGTGGGGGGGTCCACTGAAGCTTTCTTT. Together with reference TRBV30 and TRBJ1-1, the CDR3 gives the full variable domain: SQTIHQWPATLVQPVGSPLSLECTVEGTSNPNLYWYRQAAGRGLQLLFYSVGIGQISSEVPQNLSASRPQDRQFILSSKKLLLSDSGFYLCAWSVGGSTEAFFGQGTRLTVV.

The chain combines TRBV11-2 with TRBJ2-7; 9 bases agree with TRBD1. Germline assignment: CDR1 SGHAT and CDR2 FQNNGV. The junction had 14 bases not matched to a gene; V was cut back by 3 bases and J by 5 bases. The CDR3 sequence is 17 residues long. For the CDR3, the DNA is TGTGCCAGCAGCTTTGTAGTTAGACGGGACAGGGTGCACGAGCAGTACTTC. It specifies CASSFVVRRDRVHEQYF. Variable domain in full (rest from reference TRBV11-2 and TRBJ2-7): EAGVAQSPRYKIIEKRQSVAFWCNPISGHATLYWYQQILGQGPKLLIQFQNNGVVDDSQLPKDRFSAERLKGVDSTLKIQPAKLEDSAVYLCASSFVVRRDRVHEQYFGPGTRLTVT.

This clone occurred once. The genes are TRBV28 and TRBJ1-2, with 7 nucleotides matching TRBD1. This CDR3 spans 15 amino acids. Germline V gives CDR1 MDHEN, CDR2 SYDVKM. Trimming removed 5 bases from V and 0 bases from J; junction bases left unmatched: 6. The CDR3 DNA is TGTGCCAGCAGTACCGGGACAGCTACTAACTATGGCTACACCTTC. This gives the protein CASSTGTATNYGYTF.

This clone occurred a few times. This chain connects TRBV18 to TRBJ1-1, with D perhaps matching TRBD1 (5 bases). Germline-derived CDR1 and CDR2 are KGHSH and LQKENI. This CDR3 contains 15 residues. The germline V and J ends were trimmed by 3 bases and 5 bases, with 16 bases remaining between them. Here the CDR3 reads CASSPVTGVRTEAFF. In DNA, the CDR3 is TGTGCCAGCTCACCTGTGACGGGGGTTCGGACTGAAGCTTTCTTT.

The chain links TRBV5-8 to TRBJ1-1, with D perhaps matching TRBD1 (5 bases). The CDR3 length is 14 residues. CDR1 is SGHTS and CDR2 is YDEGEE in the germline V gene. Trimming removed 4 bases from V and 0 bases from J, with 10 bases in between. CDR3 in amino acids: CASSATVMNTEAFF. In DNA, the CDR3 is TGTGCCAGCAGCGCGACAGTCATGAACACTGAAGCTTTCTTT. Full variable domain (rest looked up from reference TRBV5-8 and TRBJ1-1): EAGVTQSPTHLIKTRGQQATLRCSPISGHTSVYWYQQALGLGLQFLLWYDEGEERNRGNFPPRFSGRQFPNYSSELNVNALELEDSALYLCASSATVMNTEAFFGQGTRLTVV.

The rearrangement links TRBV6-1 to TRBJ2-7; D call uncertain. The germline gives CDR1 MNHNS, CDR2 SASEGT. This CDR3 is 14 amino acids long. V gave up 0 bases and J gave up 3 bases, with 9 bases separating them. The CDR3 loop reads CASSEALWGYEQYF. Here the CDR3 DNA reads TGTGCCAGCAGTGAAGCGCTGTGGGGCTACGAGCAGTACTTC.

This chain joins TRBV11-2 and TRBJ2-7, with a possible D match to TRBD2 (6 bases). This CDR3 region has 14 residues. The ends were cut back, 0 bases at V and 6 bases at J, with 12 bases in the middle. CDR1 is SGHAT, CDR2 FQNNGV, per germline. CDR3: CASSLDIQGGEQYF. The CDR3 bases are TGTGCCAGCAGCTTAGATATCCAGGGAGGCGAGCAGTACTTC.

This chain uses TRBV9 with TRBJ2-4; D might be TRBD2 (5 bases). There are 16 residues in the CDR3. V was clipped by 0 bases and J by 12 bases, with 22 bases between them. Germline CDR1 reads SGDLS; CDR2 reads YYNGEE. The CDR3 reads CASSVVSRGWKASQYF. For the CDR3, the DNA is TGTGCCAGCAGCGTAGTTTCGAGAGGGTGGAAGGCCTCTCAGTACTTC.